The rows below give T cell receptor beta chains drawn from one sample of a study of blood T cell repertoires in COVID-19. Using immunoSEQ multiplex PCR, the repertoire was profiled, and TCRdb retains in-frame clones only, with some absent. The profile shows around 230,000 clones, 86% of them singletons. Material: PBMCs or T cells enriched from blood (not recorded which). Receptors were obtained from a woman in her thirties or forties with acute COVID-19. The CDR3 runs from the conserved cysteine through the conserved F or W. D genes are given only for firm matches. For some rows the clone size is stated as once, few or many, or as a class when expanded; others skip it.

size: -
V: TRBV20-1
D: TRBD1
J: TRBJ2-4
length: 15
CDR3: CSAGDRVSAKNIQYF
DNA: TGCAGTGCTGGTGACAGGGTATCGGCCAAAAACATTCAGTACTTC

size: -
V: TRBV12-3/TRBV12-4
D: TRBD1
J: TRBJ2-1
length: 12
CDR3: CASSPTGGSQFF
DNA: TGTGCCAGCAGTCCGACAGGGGGCTCGCAGTTCTTC

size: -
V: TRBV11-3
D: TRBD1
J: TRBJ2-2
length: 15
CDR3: CASSLDRDSPGELFF
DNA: TGTGCCAGCAGCTTAGATCGGGACAGCCCCGGGGAGCTGTTTTTT

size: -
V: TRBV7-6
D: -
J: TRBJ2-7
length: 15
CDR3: CASSLAEGSSYEQYF
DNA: TGTGCCAGCAGCTTAGCCGAGGGATCCTCCTACGAGCAGTACTTC

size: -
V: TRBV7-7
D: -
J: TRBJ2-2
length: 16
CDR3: CASSLNGLGSTGELFF
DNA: TGTGCTAGCAGCTTAAACGGGCTAGGGAGCACCGGGGAGCTGTTTTTT

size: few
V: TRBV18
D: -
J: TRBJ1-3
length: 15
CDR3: CASSAGQNSGNTIYF
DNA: TGTGCCAGCTCAGCAGGGCAGAACTCTGGAAACACCATATATTTT

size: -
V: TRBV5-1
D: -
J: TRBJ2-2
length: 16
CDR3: CASSLGRGANTGELFF
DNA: TGCGCCAGCAGCTTAGGTAGAGGAGCGAACACCGGGGAGCTGTTTTTT

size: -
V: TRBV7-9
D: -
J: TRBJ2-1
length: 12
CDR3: CASSSTVGEQFF
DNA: TGTGCCAGCAGCTCGACAGTCGGTGAGCAGTTCTTC

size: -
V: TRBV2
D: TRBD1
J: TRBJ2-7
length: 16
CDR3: CASRAPRTGVSYEQYF
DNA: TGTGCCAGCAGAGCACCAAGGACAGGTGTCTCCTACGAGCAGTACTTC

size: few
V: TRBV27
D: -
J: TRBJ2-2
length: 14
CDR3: CASSLAGAAGELFF
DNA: TGTGCCAGCAGTTTAGCGGGGGCGGCCGGGGAGCTGTTTTTT

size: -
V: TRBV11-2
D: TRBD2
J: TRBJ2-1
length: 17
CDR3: CASSSAQTSGRYNEQFF
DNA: TGTGCCAGCAGCTCCGCCCAAACTAGCGGGAGATACAATGAGCAGTTCTTC

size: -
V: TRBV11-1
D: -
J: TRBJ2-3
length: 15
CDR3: CASSSSVPSTDTQYF
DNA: TGTGCCAGCAGCTCTAGCGTACCTAGCACAGATACGCAGTATTTT

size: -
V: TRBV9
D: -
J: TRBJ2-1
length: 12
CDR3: CASSVDFDEQFF
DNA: TGTGCCAGCAGCGTAGACTTTGATGAGCAGTTCTTC

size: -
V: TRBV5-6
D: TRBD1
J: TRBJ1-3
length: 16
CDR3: CASIESGRGRGNTIYF
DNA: TGTGCCAGCATCGAGAGTGGCAGGGGGCGAGGAAACACCATATATTTT

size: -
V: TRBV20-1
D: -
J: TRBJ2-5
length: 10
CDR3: CSGSRETQYF
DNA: TGCAGTGGGTCACGGGAGACCCAGTACTTC

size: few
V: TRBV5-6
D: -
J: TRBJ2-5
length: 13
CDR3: CASSSRVGETQYF
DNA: TGTGCCAGCAGCTCCAGGGTGGGTGAGACCCAGTACTTC

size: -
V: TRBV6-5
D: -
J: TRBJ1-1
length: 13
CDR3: CASSPRGSPEAFF
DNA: TGTGCCAGCAGCCCAAGGGGGAGTCCTGAAGCTTTCTTT

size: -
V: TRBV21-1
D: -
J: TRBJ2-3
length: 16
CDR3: CASSKDDRSSTDTQYF
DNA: TGTGCCAGCAGCAAAGATGATAGATCTAGCACAGATACGCAGTATTTT

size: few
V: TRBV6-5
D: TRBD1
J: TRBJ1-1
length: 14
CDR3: CASRTGGAYTEAFF
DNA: TGTGCCAGCAGAACAGGGGGCGCTTACACTGAAGCTTTCTTT

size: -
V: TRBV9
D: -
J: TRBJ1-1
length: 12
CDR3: CASSGGNTEAFF
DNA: TGTGCCAGCAGCGGAGGGAACACTGAAGCTTTCTTT

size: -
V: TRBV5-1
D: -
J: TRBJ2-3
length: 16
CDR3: CASSLGIALTLDTQYF
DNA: TGCGCCAGCAGCTTGGGGATAGCTCTCACCTTGGATACGCAGTATTTT

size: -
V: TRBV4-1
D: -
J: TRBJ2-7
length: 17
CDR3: CASSQAPGGQDSYEQYF
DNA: TGCGCCAGCAGCCAAGCCCCGGGGGGACAGGACTCCTACGAGCAGTACTTC

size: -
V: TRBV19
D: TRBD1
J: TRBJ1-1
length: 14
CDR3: CASSSGQGATEAFF
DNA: TGTGCCAGTAGTTCGGGACAGGGGGCCACTGAAGCTTTCTTT

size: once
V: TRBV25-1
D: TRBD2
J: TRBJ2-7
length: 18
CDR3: CASSEGTSGAPITYEQYF
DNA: TGTGCCAGCAGTGAGGGGACTAGCGGGGCTCCGATTACCTACGAGCAGTACTTC

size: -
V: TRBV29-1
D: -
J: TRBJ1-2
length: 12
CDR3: CSVRDPNYGYTF
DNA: TGCAGCGTCCGGGATCCGAACTATGGCTACACCTTC